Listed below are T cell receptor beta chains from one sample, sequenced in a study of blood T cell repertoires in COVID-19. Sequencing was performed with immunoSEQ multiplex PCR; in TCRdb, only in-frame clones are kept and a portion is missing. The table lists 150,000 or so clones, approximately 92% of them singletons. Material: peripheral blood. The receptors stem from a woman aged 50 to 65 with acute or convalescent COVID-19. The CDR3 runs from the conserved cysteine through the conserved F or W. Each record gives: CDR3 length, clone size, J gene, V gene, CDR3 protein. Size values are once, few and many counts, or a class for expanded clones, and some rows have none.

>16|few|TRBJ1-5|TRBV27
CASSPHLGSLNQPQHF
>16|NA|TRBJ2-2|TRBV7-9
CASSSARGRGTGELFF
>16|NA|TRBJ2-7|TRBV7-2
CASSLELAGIRHEQYF
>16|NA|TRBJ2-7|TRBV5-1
CASSARSGQGGGEQYF
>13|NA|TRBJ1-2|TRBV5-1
CASSRDRDYGYTF
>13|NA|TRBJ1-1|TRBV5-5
CASSSTVNTEAFF
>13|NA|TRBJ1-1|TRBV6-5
CASSYQGSTEAFF
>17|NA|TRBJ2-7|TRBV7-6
CASSLASDRELPYEQYF
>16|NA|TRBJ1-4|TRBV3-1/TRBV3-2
CASSPRQGTSDEKLFF
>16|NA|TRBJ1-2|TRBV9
CASSVDPGNNNYGYTF
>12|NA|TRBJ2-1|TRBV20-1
CSASILYNEQFF
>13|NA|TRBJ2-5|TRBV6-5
CASSYNRGETQYF
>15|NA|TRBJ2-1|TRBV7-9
CASSLVGGWYNEQFF
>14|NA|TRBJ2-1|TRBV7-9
CASRGQGGYNEQFF
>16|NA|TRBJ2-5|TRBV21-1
CASSTQRGGYQETQYF
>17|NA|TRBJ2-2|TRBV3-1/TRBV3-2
CASSPPKMTGYAGELFF
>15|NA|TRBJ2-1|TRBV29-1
CSVTPLQGSYNEQFF
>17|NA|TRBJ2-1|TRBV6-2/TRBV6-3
CASSYSGGQGPRNEQFF
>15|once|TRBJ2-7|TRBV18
CASSPPGRVLYEQYF
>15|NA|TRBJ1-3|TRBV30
CAWNPIPLSGNTIYF
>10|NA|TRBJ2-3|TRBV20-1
CSANRDTQYF
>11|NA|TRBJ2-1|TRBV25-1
CASSVNIEQFF
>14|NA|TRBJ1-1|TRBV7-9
CASSSRDSNTEAFF
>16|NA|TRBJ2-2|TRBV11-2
CASSLATGDNTGELFF
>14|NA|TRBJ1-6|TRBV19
CASKAGAYNSPLHF
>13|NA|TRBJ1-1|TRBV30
CAWSVQVNTEAFF
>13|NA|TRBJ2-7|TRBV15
CATSRVVGREQYF
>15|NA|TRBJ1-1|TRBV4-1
CASSKFARGNTEAFF
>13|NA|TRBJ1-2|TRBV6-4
CASSLQGSYGYTF
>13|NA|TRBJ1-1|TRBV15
CATSRDQDTEAFF
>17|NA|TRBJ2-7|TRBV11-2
CASSLRFSPSGGYEQYF
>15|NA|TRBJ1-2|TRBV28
CASSLLSGQLYGYTF
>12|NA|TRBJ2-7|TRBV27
CAKRTGNYEQYF
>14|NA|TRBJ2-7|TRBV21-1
CASSRGVVLDEQYF
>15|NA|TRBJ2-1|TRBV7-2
CASSPTITGRGEQFF
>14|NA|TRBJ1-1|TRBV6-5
CASSLQDRGTEAFF
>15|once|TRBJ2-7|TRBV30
CAWSVIAGSSYEQYF
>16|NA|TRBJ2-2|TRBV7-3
CASSLSGGIGTGELFF